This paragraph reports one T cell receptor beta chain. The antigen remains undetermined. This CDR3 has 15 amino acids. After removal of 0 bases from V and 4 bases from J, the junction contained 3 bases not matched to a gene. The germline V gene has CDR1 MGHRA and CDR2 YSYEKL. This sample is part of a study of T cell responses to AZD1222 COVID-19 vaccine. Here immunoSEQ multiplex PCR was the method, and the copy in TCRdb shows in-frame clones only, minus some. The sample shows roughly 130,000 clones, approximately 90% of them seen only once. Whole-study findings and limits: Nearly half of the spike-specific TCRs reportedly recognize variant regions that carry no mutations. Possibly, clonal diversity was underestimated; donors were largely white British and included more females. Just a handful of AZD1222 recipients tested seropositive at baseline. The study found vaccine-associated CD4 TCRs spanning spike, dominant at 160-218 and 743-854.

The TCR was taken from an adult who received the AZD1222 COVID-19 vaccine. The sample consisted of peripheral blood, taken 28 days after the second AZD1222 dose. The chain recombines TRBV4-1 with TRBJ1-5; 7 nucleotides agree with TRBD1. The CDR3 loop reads CASSQDTGENQPQHF. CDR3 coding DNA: TGCGCCAGCAGCCAAGACACAGGGGAAAATCAGCCCCAGCATTTT.